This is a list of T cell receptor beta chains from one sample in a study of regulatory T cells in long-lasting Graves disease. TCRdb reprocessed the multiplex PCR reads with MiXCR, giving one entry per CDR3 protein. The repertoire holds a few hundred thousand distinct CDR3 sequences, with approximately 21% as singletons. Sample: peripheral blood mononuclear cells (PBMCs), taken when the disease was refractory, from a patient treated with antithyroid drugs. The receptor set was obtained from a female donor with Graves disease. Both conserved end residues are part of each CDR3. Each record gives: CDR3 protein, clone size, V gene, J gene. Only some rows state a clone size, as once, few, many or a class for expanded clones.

CDR3 protein: CASSNNREGSNQPQHF
clone size: -
V gene: TRBV19
J gene: TRBJ1-5

CDR3 protein: CASSDRYNEQFF
clone size: -
V gene: TRBV3-1
J gene: TRBJ2-1

CDR3 protein: CATSRDWSPINSPLHF
clone size: -
V gene: TRBV15
J gene: TRBJ1-6

CDR3 protein: CASSKTGLSDGANVLTF
clone size: many
V gene: TRBV25-1
J gene: TRBJ2-6

CDR3 protein: CASSFGRPGPQHF
clone size: many
V gene: TRBV12-3/TRBV12-4
J gene: TRBJ1-5

CDR3 protein: CASSEYGDSPLHF
clone size: many
V gene: TRBV2
J gene: TRBJ1-6

CDR3 protein: CASSLVRAGELFF
clone size: -
V gene: TRBV11-3
J gene: TRBJ2-2

CDR3 protein: CASSLEGRGYYGYTF
clone size: many
V gene: TRBV11-2
J gene: TRBJ1-2

CDR3 protein: CASSYSTPGQGRDTEAFF
clone size: -
V gene: TRBV6-5
J gene: TRBJ1-1

CDR3 protein: CASSPRLAGGPETQYF
clone size: -
V gene: TRBV9
J gene: TRBJ2-5

CDR3 protein: CASIPRDRDPSTEAFF
clone size: few
V gene: TRBV19
J gene: TRBJ1-1

CDR3 protein: CASRPQGINQPQHF
clone size: -
V gene: TRBV6-1
J gene: TRBJ1-5

CDR3 protein: CASSSTGTAGLLGQFF
clone size: -
V gene: TRBV12-3/TRBV12-4
J gene: TRBJ2-1

CDR3 protein: CSARDEFPPGEQYF
clone size: -
V gene: TRBV20-1
J gene: TRBJ2-7

CDR3 protein: CASSQASGSYTGELFF
clone size: -
V gene: TRBV4-1
J gene: TRBJ2-2

CDR3 protein: CAISPGQGSNQPQHF
clone size: -
V gene: TRBV10-3
J gene: TRBJ1-5

CDR3 protein: CASSLGLAQYF
clone size: many
V gene: TRBV12-3/TRBV12-4
J gene: TRBJ2-5

CDR3 protein: CASSPKGSGTGLHEQYF
clone size: many
V gene: TRBV6-1
J gene: TRBJ2-7

CDR3 protein: CSAFSAGNTEAFF
clone size: few
V gene: TRBV20-1
J gene: TRBJ1-1

CDR3 protein: CASSTTQGTSYEQYF
clone size: -
V gene: TRBV6-2/TRBV6-3
J gene: TRBJ2-7

CDR3 protein: CAWSSGTGGVDIQYF
clone size: few
V gene: TRBV30
J gene: TRBJ2-4

CDR3 protein: CASTAQIGSTEQYF
clone size: many
V gene: TRBV19
J gene: TRBJ2-7

CDR3 protein: CASSVRAGGDTGELFF
clone size: few
V gene: TRBV9
J gene: TRBJ2-2

CDR3 protein: CASSLDPSTDTQYF
clone size: -
V gene: TRBV11-3
J gene: TRBJ2-3

CDR3 protein: CASSSPQSGRARDTQYF
clone size: few
V gene: TRBV28
J gene: TRBJ2-3

CDR3 protein: CASRAGDYGYTF
clone size: many
V gene: TRBV28
J gene: TRBJ1-2

CDR3 protein: CATSPGRNYGYTF
clone size: many
V gene: TRBV15
J gene: TRBJ1-2

CDR3 protein: CSVGQGNNQPRHF
clone size: few
V gene: TRBV29-1
J gene: TRBJ1-5

CDR3 protein: CSPGRGDLDEQYF
clone size: -
V gene: TRBV29-1
J gene: TRBJ2-7

CDR3 protein: CASSQNVWGDYEQYF
clone size: once
V gene: TRBV14
J gene: TRBJ2-7

CDR3 protein: CSASDGRIGEQYF
clone size: many
V gene: TRBV20-1
J gene: TRBJ2-7

CDR3 protein: CASRQTLNQPQHF
clone size: many
V gene: TRBV12-3/TRBV12-4
J gene: TRBJ1-5

CDR3 protein: CSARGTGGDEQYF
clone size: -
V gene: TRBV20-1
J gene: TRBJ2-7

CDR3 protein: CASSSRVGAGETQYF
clone size: many
V gene: TRBV3-1
J gene: TRBJ2-5

CDR3 protein: CASNTDLSRGGYTF
clone size: many
V gene: TRBV28
J gene: TRBJ1-2

CDR3 protein: CASSQGAGGNGYTF
clone size: -
V gene: TRBV7-3
J gene: TRBJ1-2

CDR3 protein: CASSPGSDTQYF
clone size: many
V gene: TRBV2
J gene: TRBJ2-3

CDR3 protein: CASSKEQGPSNQPQHF
clone size: many
V gene: TRBV12-3/TRBV12-4
J gene: TRBJ1-5

CDR3 protein: CSASPGREGGNIQYF
clone size: many
V gene: TRBV20-1
J gene: TRBJ2-4

CDR3 protein: CSARDLGTGEDNEQFF
clone size: -
V gene: TRBV20-1
J gene: TRBJ2-1

CDR3 protein: CASSPSPGGYEQYF
clone size: many
V gene: TRBV7-9
J gene: TRBJ2-7

CDR3 protein: CASSLAASSYEQYF
clone size: -
V gene: TRBV7-2
J gene: TRBJ2-7

CDR3 protein: CASALAGGGTDTQYF
clone size: -
V gene: TRBV6-1
J gene: TRBJ2-3

CDR3 protein: CATSRRDASNQPQHF
clone size: many
V gene: TRBV15
J gene: TRBJ1-5

CDR3 protein: CSVDIRQETQYF
clone size: many
V gene: TRBV29-1
J gene: TRBJ2-5

CDR3 protein: CATSQTGPGNQPQHF
clone size: many
V gene: TRBV24-1
J gene: TRBJ1-5

CDR3 protein: CSAPGTDGNQPQHF
clone size: many
V gene: TRBV20-1
J gene: TRBJ1-5

CDR3 protein: CSAGRGEKLFF
clone size: many
V gene: TRBV20-1
J gene: TRBJ1-4

CDR3 protein: CAISESVRLRWQYF
clone size: -
V gene: TRBV10-3
J gene: TRBJ2-7

CDR3 protein: CSAIRDRGAEAFF
clone size: few
V gene: TRBV29-1
J gene: TRBJ1-1

CDR3 protein: CASSQYIKYNEQFF
clone size: -
V gene: TRBV6-8
J gene: TRBJ2-1

CDR3 protein: CASSFGGQNQPQHF
clone size: few
V gene: TRBV27
J gene: TRBJ1-5

CDR3 protein: CSARDILGEGTEAFF
clone size: -
V gene: TRBV20-1
J gene: TRBJ1-1

CDR3 protein: CASSELGRGYEQYF
clone size: -
V gene: TRBV5-1
J gene: TRBJ2-7

CDR3 protein: CASSILLRGRGFNQPQHF
clone size: -
V gene: TRBV19
J gene: TRBJ1-5